The entry that follows covers one T cell receptor beta chain sequence. TCRdb reprocessed the RT-PCR reads with MiXCR, giving one entry per CDR3 protein. The repertoire has approximately 220,000 distinct CDR3 sequences, around 40% of them found once; the top ten carry around 10%. These data come from a study of patients and donors after allogeneic stem cell transplantation. Germline CDR1 is SGHRS and CDR2 is YFSETQ. CDR3 size: 17 residues. The V segment lost 4 bases and the J segment 0 bases; nucleotides outside the gene matches: 9. The origin of this receptor is a human donor who was either an allogeneic HSCT recipient or a stem cell or donor lymphocyte infusion donor (not recorded which). It is not recorded whose cells these are; they may come from a transplant donor. Sequencing was done on a sample of blood, either unsorted or a sorted T cell fraction (not recorded which). The V gene is TRBV5-1, the J gene TRBJ2-2; 7 nucleotides line up with TRBD1. CDR3 sequence (DNA): TGCGCCAGCAGCATTGACGGGACAGCTACGAACACCGGGGAGCTGTTTTTT. Residues: CASSIDGTATNTGELFF.